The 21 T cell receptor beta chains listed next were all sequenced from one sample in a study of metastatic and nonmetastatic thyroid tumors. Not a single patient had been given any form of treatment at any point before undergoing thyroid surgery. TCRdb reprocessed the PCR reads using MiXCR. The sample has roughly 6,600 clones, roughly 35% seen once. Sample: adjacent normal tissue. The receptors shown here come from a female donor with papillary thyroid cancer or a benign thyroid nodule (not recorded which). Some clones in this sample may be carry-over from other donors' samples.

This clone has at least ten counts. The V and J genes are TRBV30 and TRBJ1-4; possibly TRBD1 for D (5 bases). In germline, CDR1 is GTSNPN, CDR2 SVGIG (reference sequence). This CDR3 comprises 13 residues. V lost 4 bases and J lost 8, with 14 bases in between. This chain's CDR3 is CAWKRDSMEKLFF. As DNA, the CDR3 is TGTGCCTGGAAGAGGGACTCCATGGAAAAACTGTTTTTT.

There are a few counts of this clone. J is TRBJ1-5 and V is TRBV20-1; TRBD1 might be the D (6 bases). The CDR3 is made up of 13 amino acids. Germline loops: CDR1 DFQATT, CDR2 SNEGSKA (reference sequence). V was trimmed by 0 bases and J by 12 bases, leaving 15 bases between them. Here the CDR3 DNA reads TGCAGTGCTAGAGACTCCGGGACACCCCTCCAGCATTTT. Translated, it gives CSARDSGTPLQHF.

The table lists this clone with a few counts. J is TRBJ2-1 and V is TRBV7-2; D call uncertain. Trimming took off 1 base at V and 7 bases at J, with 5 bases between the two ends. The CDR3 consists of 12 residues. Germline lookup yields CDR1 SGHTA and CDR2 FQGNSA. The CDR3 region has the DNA TGTGCCAGCAGCTTAGGCCGGAATGAGCAGTTCTTC. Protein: CASSLGRNEQFF.

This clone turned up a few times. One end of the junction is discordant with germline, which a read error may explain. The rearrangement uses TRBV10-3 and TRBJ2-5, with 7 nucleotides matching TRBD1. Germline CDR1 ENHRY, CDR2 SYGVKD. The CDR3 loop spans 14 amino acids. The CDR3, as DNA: TGTGCCATCAGCCTCGGACAGGATCAAGAGACGCAGTACTTC. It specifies CAISLGQDQETQYF.

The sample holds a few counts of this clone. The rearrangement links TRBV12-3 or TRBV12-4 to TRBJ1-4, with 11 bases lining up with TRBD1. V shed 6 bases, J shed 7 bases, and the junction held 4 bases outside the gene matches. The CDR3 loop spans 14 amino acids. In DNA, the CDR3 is TGTGCCAGCAGCGGGACAGGGGGTGTTGAAAAACTGTTTTTT. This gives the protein CASSGTGGVEKLFF.

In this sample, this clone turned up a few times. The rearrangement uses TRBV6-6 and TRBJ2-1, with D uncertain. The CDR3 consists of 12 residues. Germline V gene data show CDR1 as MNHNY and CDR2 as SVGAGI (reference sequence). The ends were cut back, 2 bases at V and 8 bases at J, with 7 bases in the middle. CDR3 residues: CASSYGPYEQFF. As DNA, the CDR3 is TGTGCCAGCAGTTACGGTCCGTATGAGCAGTTCTTC.

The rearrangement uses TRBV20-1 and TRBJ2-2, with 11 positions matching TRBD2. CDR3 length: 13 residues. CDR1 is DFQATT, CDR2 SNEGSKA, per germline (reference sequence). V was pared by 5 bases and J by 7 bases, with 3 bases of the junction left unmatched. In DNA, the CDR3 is TGCAGTGCTTACGGACTAGCGGGCGGGGAGCTGTTTTTT. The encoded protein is CSAYGLAGGELFF.

CDR3 bases: TGTGCCAGCAGTGACACCCAAGGAGCTTTCTTT. Translating gives CASSDTQGAFF. The chain combines TRBV6-1 with TRBJ1-1; D call uncertain. The CDR3 has 11 residues. V was trimmed by 3 bases and J by 10 bases, leaving 9 bases between them. Per germline, CDR1 MNHNS and CDR2 SASEGT.

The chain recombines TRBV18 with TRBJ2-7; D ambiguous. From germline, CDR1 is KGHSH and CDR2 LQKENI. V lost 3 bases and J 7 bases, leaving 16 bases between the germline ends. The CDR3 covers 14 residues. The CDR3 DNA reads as TGTGCCAGCTCACCTTTTATCACAGAAAGGGAGCAGTACTTC. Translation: CASSPFITEREQYF.

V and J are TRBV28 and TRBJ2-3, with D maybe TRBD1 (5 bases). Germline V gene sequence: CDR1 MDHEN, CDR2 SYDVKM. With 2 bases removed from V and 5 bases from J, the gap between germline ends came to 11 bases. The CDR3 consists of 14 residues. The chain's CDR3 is CASSLSRVQDTQYF. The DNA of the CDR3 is TGTGCCAGCAGTTTAAGCAGGGTTCAAGATACGCAGTATTTT. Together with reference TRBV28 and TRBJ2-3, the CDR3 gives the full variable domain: DVKVTQSSRYLVKRTGEKVFLECVQDMDHENMFWYRQDPGLGLRLIYFSYDVKMKEKGDIPEGYSVSREKKERFSLILESASTNQTSMYLCASSLSRVQDTQYFGPGTRLTVL.

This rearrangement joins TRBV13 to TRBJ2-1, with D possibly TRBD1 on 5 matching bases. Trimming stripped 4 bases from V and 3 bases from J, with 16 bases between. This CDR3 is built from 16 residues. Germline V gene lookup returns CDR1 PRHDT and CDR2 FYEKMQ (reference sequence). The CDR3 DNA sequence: TGTGCCAGCAGCTCCCCAAGCAGGGCGAACTACAATGAGCAGTTCTTC. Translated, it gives CASSSPSRANYNEQFF.

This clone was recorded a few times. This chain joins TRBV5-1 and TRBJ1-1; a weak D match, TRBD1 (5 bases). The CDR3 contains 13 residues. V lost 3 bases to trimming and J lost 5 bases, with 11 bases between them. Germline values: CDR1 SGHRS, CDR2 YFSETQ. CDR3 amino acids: CASSSQGGTEAFF. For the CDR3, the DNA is TGCGCCAGCAGCTCGCAGGGAGGGACTGAAGCTTTCTTT.

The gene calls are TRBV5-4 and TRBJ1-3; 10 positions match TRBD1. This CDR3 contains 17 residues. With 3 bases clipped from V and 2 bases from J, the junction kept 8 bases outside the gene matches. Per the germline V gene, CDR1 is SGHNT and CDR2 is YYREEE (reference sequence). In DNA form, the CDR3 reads TGTGCCAGCAGCTATTCCGGGACAGGGGAAACTGGAAACACCATATATTTT. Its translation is CASSYSGTGETGNTIYF.

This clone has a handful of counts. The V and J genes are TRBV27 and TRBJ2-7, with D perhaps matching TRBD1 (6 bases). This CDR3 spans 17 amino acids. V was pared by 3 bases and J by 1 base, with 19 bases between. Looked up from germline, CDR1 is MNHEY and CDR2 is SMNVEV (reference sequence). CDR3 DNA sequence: TGTGCCAGCAGTTTTTCTCATACAGGGATAGTATCCTACGAGCAGTACTTC. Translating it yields CASSFSHTGIVSYEQYF.

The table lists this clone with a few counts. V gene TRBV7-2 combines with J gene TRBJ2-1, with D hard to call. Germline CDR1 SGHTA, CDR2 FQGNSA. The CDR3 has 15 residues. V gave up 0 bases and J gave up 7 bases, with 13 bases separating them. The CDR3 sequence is CASSLAAGMGNEQFF. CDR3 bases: TGTGCCAGCAGCTTAGCAGCAGGAATGGGGAATGAGCAGTTCTTC.

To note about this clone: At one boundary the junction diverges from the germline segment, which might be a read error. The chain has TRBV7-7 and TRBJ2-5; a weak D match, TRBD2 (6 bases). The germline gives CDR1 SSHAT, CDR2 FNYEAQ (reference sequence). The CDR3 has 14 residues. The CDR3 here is CASSSGGPQETQYF. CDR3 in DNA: TGTGCTAGCAGCTCCGGGGGTCCCCAAGAGACCCAGTACTTC.

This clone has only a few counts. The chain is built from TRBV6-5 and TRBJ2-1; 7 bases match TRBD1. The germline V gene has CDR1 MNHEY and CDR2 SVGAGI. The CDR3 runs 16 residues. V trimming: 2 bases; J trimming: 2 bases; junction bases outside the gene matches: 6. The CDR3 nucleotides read TGTGCCAGCAGTTACGGGCTGCAGGGGGCCTACAATGAGCAGTTCTTC. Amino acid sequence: CASSYGLQGAYNEQFF.

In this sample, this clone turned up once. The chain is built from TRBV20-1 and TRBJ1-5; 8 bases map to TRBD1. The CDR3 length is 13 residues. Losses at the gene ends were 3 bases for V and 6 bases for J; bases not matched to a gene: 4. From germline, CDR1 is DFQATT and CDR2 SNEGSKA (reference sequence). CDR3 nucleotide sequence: TGCAGTGCTAGGACAGGGGTGGCTCAGCCCCAGCATTTT. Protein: CSARTGVAQPQHF.

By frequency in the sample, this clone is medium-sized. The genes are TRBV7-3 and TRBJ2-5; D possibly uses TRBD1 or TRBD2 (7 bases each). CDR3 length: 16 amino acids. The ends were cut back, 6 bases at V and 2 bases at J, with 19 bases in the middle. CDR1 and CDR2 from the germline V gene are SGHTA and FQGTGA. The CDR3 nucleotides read TGTGCCAGCAGTTACCTGGGAGGGGGCCCTCAAGAGACCCAGTACTTC. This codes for CASSYLGGGPQETQYF.

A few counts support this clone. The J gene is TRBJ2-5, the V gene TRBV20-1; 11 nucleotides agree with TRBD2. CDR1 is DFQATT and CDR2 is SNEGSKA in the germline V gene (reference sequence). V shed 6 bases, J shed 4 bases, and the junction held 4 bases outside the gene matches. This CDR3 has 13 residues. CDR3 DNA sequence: TGCAGTGCCAGACTAGCGGGAATAGAGACCCAGTACTTC. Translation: CSARLAGIETQYF.

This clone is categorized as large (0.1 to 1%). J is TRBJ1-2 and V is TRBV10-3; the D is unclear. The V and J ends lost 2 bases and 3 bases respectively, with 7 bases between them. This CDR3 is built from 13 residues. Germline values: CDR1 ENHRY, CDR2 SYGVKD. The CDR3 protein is CAISEGRHYGYTF. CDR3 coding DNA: TGTGCCATCAGTGAGGGCAGGCACTATGGCTACACCTTC.